The T cell receptor (beta chain) under discussion was sequenced for a study of technical replicates of blood from a handful of donors. The protocol was immunoSEQ multiplex PCR, while the TCRdb copy is restricted to in-frame clones and leaves out a portion. The sample has tens of thousands of clones, roughly 96% seen once. The CDR3 is 15 amino acids. Germline loops: CDR1 MNHNS, CDR2 SASEGT. Losses at the gene ends were 6 bases for V and 5 bases for J; bases not matched to a gene: 11. This clonotype originated in a human donor in good health. Sequenced sample: T cells isolated from PBMCs. The chain carries TRBV6-1 and TRBJ2-5; TRBD1 matches 8 bases. The CDR3 loop is CASSGTGDPQETQYF. The CDR3 nucleotides read TGTGCCAGCAGCGGGACAGGTGACCCCCAGGAGACCCAGTACTTC.